One and the same sample provided the 8 T cell receptor beta chains below, sequenced in a study of blood T cell repertoires in COVID-19. The method was immunoSEQ multiplex PCR; TCRdb's version includes in-frame clones alone and lacks a portion of them. The sample carries approximately 260,000 clones, 87% recorded once. Source material: peripheral blood. The receptors were sampled from a man aged 55 to 70 who had recovered from COVID-19.

The chain links TRBV11-3 to TRBJ1-1; D possibly corresponds to TRBD1 (5 bases). Germline values: CDR1 SGHNT, CDR2 YENEEA. Trimming removed 4 bases at V and 3 bases at J, with 15 bases between. The CDR3 is 15 residues long. CDR3 nucleotide sequence: TGTGCCAGCAGCTGGGACTCATCCCGGGACACTGAAGCTTTCTTT. It is translated as CASSWDSSRDTEAFF.

The CDR3 DNA follows: TGTGCCAGCAGTCCAACGACAGGGAATGGCTACACCTTC. This codes for CASSPTTGNGYTF. The gene calls are TRBV6-4 and TRBJ1-2; 7 bases match TRBD1. The V segment lost 5 bases and the J segment 6 bases; nucleotides outside the gene matches: 6. The CDR3 length is 13 residues. Germline values: CDR1 MRHNA, CDR2 SNTAGT.

In regard to this clone: This sample also contains other DNA sequences that code for the same CDR3. The CDR3 bases are TGTGCCAGTAGCAAGCAGAACACTGAAGCTTTCTTT. The encoded protein is CASSKQNTEAFF. V is TRBV19 and J is TRBJ1-1; D ambiguous. CDR1 LNHDA and CDR2 SQIVND come from the germline V gene (reference sequence). The CDR3 contains 12 residues. V lost 6 bases and J 1 base, leaving 6 bases between the germline ends.

The rearrangement joins TRBV3-1 (or the pseudogene TRBV3-2) to TRBJ2-2; TRBD1 aligns across 8 bases. The CDR3 runs 16 residues. V shed 6 bases, J shed 6 bases, and the junction held 12 bases outside the gene matches. CDR1 is LGHDT and CDR2 is YNNKEL in the germline V gene (reference sequence). CDR3: CASSTGQGWGAGELFF. The CDR3 DNA reads as TGTGCCAGCAGTACTGGACAGGGATGGGGGGCCGGGGAGCTGTTTTTT.

J is TRBJ2-3 and V is TRBV5-6; 7 nucleotides align to TRBD1. The V gene's germline CDR1 is SGHDT and CDR2 YYEEEE. The trim removed 8 bases at V and 3 bases at J, leaving 3 bases unmatched. The CDR3 length is 12 residues. The CDR3 bases are TGTGCCAGTACAGGGGCGACAGATACGCAGTATTTT. It specifies CASTGATDTQYF.

This clone was detected only once. The genes are TRBV6-5 and TRBJ2-7; 9 positions agree with TRBD1. Germline loops: CDR1 MNHEY, CDR2 SVGAGI. The V and J ends lost 6 bases and 0 bases, in that order; junction bases with no gene match: 3. The CDR3 is 14 amino acids. The CDR3 nucleotides are TGTGCCAGCAGGGGACAGGGAGGCTCCTACGAGCAGTACGTC. Translated: CASRGQGGSYEQYV.

This clone was picked up one time. The chain employs TRBV28 and TRBJ1-5, with 7 bases matching TRBD1. V was clipped by 3 bases and J by 6 bases; unmatched bases: 8. Germline CDR1 and CDR2: MDHEN and SYDVKM. CDR3 length: 15 amino acids. CDR3 in DNA: TGTGCCAGCAGTTTCCTGAGGACAGGAGGTCAGCCCCAGCATTTT. The encoded protein is CASSFLRTGGQPQHF. The full variable domain, completed using reference TRBV28 and TRBJ1-5, is DVKVTQSSRYLVKRTGEKVFLECVQDMDHENMFWYRQDPGLGLRLIYFSYDVKMKEKGDIPEGYSVSREKKERFSLILESASTNQTSMYLCASSFLRTGGQPQHFGDGTRLSIL.

The chain has TRBV27 and TRBJ2-1; D gene ambiguous. This CDR3 spans 12 amino acids. The germline gives CDR1 MNHEY, CDR2 SMNVEV (reference sequence). V lost 4 bases, J lost 2 bases, and 3 bases lay in between. DNA of the CDR3: TGTGCCAGCAGTTCAACCTACAATGAGCAGTTCTTC. Its translation is CASSSTYNEQFF.